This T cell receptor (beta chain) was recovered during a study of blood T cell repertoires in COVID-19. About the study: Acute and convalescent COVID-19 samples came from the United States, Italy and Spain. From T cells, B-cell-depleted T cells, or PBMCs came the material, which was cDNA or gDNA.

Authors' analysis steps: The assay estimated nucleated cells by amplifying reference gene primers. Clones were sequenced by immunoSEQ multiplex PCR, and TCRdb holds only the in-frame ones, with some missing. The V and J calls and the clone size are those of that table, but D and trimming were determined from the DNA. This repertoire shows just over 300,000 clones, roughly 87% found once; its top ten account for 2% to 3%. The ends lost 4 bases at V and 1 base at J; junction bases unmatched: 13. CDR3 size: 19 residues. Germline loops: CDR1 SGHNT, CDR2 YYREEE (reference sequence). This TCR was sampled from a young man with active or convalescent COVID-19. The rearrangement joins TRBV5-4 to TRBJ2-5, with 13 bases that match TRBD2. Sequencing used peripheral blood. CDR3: CASSASGTSGTAIQETQYF. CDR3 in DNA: TGTGCCAGCAGCGCCTCCGGGACTAGCGGGACCGCAATCCAAGAGACCCAGTACTTC. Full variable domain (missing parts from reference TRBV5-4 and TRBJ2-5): ETGVTQSPTHLIKTRGQQVTLRCSSQSGHNTVSWYQQALGQGPQFIFQYYREEENGRGNFPPRFSGLQFPNYSSELNVNALELDDSALYLCASSASGTSGTAIQETQYFGPGTRLLVL.